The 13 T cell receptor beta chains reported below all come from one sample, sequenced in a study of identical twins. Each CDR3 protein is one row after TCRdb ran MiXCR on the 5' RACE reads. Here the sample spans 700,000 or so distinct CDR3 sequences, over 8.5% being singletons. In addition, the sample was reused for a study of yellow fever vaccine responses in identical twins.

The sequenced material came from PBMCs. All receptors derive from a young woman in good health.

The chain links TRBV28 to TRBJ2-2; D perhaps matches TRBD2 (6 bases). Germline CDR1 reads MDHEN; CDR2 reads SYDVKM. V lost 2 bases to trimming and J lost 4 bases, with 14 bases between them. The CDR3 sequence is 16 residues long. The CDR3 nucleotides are TGTGCCAGCAGTTTACTGCGGGGCGCAGGCACCGGGGAGCTGTTTTTT. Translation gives CASSLLRGAGTGELFF.

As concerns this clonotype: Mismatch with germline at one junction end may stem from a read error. The CDR3 spells CSVEDRTGLRF. The CDR3 nucleotides are TGCAGCGTTGAAGATAGAACAGGGTTAAGATTC. J is TRBJ2-7 and V is TRBV29-1; tentative D call: TRBD1 (6 bases). Per the germline V gene, CDR1 is SQVTM and CDR2 is ANQGSEA. The CDR3 runs to 11 residues.

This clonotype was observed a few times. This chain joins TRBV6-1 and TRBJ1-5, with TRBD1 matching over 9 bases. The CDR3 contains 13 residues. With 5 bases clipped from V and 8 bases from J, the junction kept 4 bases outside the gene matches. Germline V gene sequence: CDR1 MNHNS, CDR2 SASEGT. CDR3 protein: CASSRDRVKPQHF. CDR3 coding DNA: TGTGCCAGCAGTCGGGACAGGGTTAAGCCCCAGCATTTT.

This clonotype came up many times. The CDR3 region is CASSEPWGGRRGYTF. CDR3 nucleotide sequence: TGTGCCAGCAGTGAACCTTGGGGAGGCCGGAGGGGCTACACCTTC. The chain combines TRBV25-1 with TRBJ1-2, with D uncertain. There are 15 residues in the CDR3. Trimming cost V 2 bases and J 8 bases, with 18 bases left between them. The germline gives CDR1 MGHDK, CDR2 SYGVNS.

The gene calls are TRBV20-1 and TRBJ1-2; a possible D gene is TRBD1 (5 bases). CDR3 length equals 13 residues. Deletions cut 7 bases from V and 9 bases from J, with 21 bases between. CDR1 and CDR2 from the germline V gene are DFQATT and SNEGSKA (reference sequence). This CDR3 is CSVGGAGLSSYTF. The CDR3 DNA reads TGCAGTGTTGGGGGTGCCGGCCTTTCTAGCTACACCTTC.

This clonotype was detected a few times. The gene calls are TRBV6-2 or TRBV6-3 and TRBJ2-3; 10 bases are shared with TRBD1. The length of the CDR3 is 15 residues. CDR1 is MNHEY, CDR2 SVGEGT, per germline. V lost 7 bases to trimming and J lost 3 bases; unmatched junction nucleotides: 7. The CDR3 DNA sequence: TGTGCCAGCACGACAGGGGGCCTTGGAACAGATACGCAGTATTTT. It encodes CASTTGGLGTDTQYF.

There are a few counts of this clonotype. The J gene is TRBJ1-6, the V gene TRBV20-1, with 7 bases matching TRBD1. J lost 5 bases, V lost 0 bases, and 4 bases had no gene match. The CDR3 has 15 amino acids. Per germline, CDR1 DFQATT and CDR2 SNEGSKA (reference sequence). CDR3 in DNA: TGCAGTGCTAGAGATCAAGGGGGCGATAATTCACCCCTCCACTTT. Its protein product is CSARDQGGDNSPLHF.

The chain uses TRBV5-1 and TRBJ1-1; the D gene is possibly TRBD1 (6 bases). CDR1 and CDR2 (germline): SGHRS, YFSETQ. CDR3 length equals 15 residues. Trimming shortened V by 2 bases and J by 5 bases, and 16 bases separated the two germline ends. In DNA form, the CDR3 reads TGCGCCAGCAGCTTAGAAGGGGGTTCACTAACTGAAGCTTTCTTT. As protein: CASSLEGGSLTEAFF.

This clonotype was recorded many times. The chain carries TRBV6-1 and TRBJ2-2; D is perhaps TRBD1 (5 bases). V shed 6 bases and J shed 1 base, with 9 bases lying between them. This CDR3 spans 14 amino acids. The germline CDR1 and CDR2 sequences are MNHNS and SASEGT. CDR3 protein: CASRTQGNTGELFF. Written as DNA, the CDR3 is TGTGCCAGCAGAACCCAGGGGAACACCGGGGAGCTGTTTTTT.

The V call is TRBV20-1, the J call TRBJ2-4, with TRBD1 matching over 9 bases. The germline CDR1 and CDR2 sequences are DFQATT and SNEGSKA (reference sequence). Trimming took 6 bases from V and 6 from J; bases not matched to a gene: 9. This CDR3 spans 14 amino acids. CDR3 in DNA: TGCAGTGCGCCACCGACAGGGGGAGGAAACATTCAGTACTTC. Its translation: CSAPPTGGGNIQYF.

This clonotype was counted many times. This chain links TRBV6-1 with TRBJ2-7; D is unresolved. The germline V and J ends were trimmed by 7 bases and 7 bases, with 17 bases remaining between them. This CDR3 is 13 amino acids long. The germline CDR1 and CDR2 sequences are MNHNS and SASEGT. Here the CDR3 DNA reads TGTGCCAGCAAAAGGAAGACCTGGGGAGAGCAGTACTTC. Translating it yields CASKRKTWGEQYF.

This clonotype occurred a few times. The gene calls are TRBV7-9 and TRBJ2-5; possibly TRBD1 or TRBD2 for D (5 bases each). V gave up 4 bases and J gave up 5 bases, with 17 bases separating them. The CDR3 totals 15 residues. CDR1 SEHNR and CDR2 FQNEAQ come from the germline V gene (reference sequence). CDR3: CASSSPVGVAETQYF. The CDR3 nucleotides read TGTGCCAGCAGCTCCCCCGTAGGGGTAGCGGAGACCCAGTACTTC.

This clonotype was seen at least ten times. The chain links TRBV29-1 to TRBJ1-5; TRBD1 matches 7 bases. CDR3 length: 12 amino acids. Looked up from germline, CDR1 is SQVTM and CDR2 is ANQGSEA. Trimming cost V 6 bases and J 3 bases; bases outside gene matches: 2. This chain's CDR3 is CSVTGVNQPQHF. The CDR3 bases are TGCAGCGTAACAGGGGTCAATCAGCCCCAGCATTTT.